Listed below are T cell receptor beta chains from one sample, sequenced in a study of cytomegalovirus exposure and HLA in healthy donors. Measured with immunoSEQ multiplex PCR; TCRdb has only the in-frame clones, and not every one. The data contain 160,000 or so clones, approximately 86% of them singletons. The sample consisted of PBMCs. Receptors originate from a man aged 25 to 40 in good health and CMV-seropositive. Both conserved end residues are part of each CDR3. Fields, in order: clone size, J gene, V gene, CDR3 length, D gene, CDR3 protein, CDR3 DNA. A D gene is named only where the DNA matches it firmly. Clone size is stated in some rows and not others, as once, few, many or a class when expanded.

clone size: .
J gene: TRBJ2-7
V gene: TRBV29-1
CDR3 length: 17
D gene: TRBD1
CDR3 protein: CSVEAQGQGAWGLEQYF
CDR3 DNA: TGCAGCGTTGAAGCACAGGGACAGGGGGCCTGGGGGCTCGAGCAGTACTTC

clone size: .
J gene: TRBJ1-6
V gene: TRBV4-3
CDR3 length: 16
D gene: .
CDR3 protein: CASSQGMTGNLSPLHF
CDR3 DNA: TGCGCCAGCAGCCAAGGGATGACAGGCAATCTTTCACCCCTCCACTTT

clone size: .
J gene: TRBJ2-5
V gene: TRBV7-3
CDR3 length: 13
D gene: .
CDR3 protein: CASSFGQGETQYF
CDR3 DNA: TGTGCCAGCAGCTTCGGGCAGGGAGAGACCCAGTACTTC

clone size: .
J gene: TRBJ2-2
V gene: TRBV29-1
CDR3 length: 15
D gene: .
CDR3 protein: CSVVAGQLNTGELFF
CDR3 DNA: TGCAGCGTTGTGGCAGGTCAATTGAACACCGGGGAGCTGTTTTTT

clone size: .
J gene: TRBJ1-2
V gene: TRBV5-1
CDR3 length: 16
D gene: TRBD1
CDR3 protein: CASSLARDRTNYGYTF
CDR3 DNA: TGCGCCAGCAGCTTGGCCCGGGACAGAACTAACTATGGCTACACCTTC

clone size: many
J gene: TRBJ2-1
V gene: TRBV29-1
CDR3 length: 12
D gene: TRBD2
CDR3 protein: CAERGSYNEQFF
CDR3 DNA: TGCGCCGAGCGGGGATCCTACAATGAGCAGTTCTTC

clone size: .
J gene: TRBJ1-5
V gene: TRBV7-9
CDR3 length: 16
D gene: .
CDR3 protein: CASSSARTISNQPQHF
CDR3 DNA: TGTGCCAGCAGCTCCGCGAGGACAATTAGCAATCAGCCCCAGCATTTT

clone size: .
J gene: TRBJ2-2
V gene: TRBV5-4
CDR3 length: 15
D gene: .
CDR3 protein: CASSLGGGAGGELFF
CDR3 DNA: TGTGCCAGCAGCTTGGGTGGGGGGGCCGGCGGGGAGCTGTTTTTT

clone size: .
J gene: TRBJ1-5
V gene: TRBV27
CDR3 length: 15
D gene: TRBD1
CDR3 protein: CASSSGQGANQPQHF
CDR3 DNA: TGTGCCAGCAGTTCAGGACAGGGGGCCAATCAGCCCCAGCATTTT

clone size: .
J gene: TRBJ2-2
V gene: TRBV9
CDR3 length: 18
D gene: TRBD2
CDR3 protein: CASSVDPRGGDRTGELFF
CDR3 DNA: TGTGCCAGCAGCGTAGATCCTCGGGGGGGGGATCGCACCGGGGAGCTGTTTTTT

clone size: .
J gene: TRBJ1-1
V gene: TRBV6-1
CDR3 length: 15
D gene: .
CDR3 protein: CASSNLRVVNTEAFF
CDR3 DNA: TGTGCCAGCAGCAACCTACGGGTTGTGAACACTGAAGCTTTCTTT

clone size: .
J gene: TRBJ2-2
V gene: TRBV15
CDR3 length: 16
D gene: TRBD1
CDR3 protein: CATSSATGVGPGELFF
CDR3 DNA: TGTGCCACCAGCAGTGCGACAGGGGTGGGCCCCGGGGAGCTGTTTTTT

clone size: .
J gene: TRBJ2-1
V gene: TRBV30
CDR3 length: 13
D gene: .
CDR3 protein: CAWSEGPYNEQFF
CDR3 DNA: TGTGCCTGGAGCGAGGGTCCCTACAATGAGCAGTTCTTC

clone size: .
J gene: TRBJ2-5
V gene: TRBV7-2
CDR3 length: 14
D gene: .
CDR3 protein: CASSFPGVGETQYF
CDR3 DNA: TGTGCCAGCAGCTTCCCGGGGGTAGGTGAGACCCAGTACTTC

clone size: .
J gene: TRBJ1-2
V gene: TRBV19
CDR3 length: 14
D gene: .
CDR3 protein: CASSIDPIVYGYTF
CDR3 DNA: TGTGCCAGTAGTATAGACCCTATCGTCTATGGCTACACCTTC

clone size: once
J gene: TRBJ1-2
V gene: TRBV5-4
CDR3 length: 13
D gene: .
CDR3 protein: CASLQGNGYGYTF
CDR3 DNA: TGTGCCAGCCTGCAGGGGAACGGCTATGGCTACACCTTC

clone size: .
J gene: TRBJ2-1
V gene: TRBV5-1
CDR3 length: 16
D gene: TRBD1
CDR3 protein: CASSLGQGSSYNEQFF
CDR3 DNA: TGCGCCAGCAGCTTGGGACAGGGTTCGTCCTACAATGAGCAGTTCTTC

clone size: once
J gene: TRBJ2-5
V gene: TRBV11-2
CDR3 length: 12
D gene: .
CDR3 protein: CASSPSGETQYF
CDR3 DNA: TGTGCCAGCAGCCCATCCGGAGAGACCCAGTACTTC

clone size: .
J gene: TRBJ1-4
V gene: TRBV5-8
CDR3 length: 14
D gene: TRBD1
CDR3 protein: CASKRDRGGEKLFF
CDR3 DNA: TGTGCCAGCAAAAGGGACAGGGGAGGTGAAAAACTGTTTTTT

clone size: .
J gene: TRBJ1-2
V gene: TRBV4-3
CDR3 length: 15
D gene: .
CDR3 protein: CASSPSGGNLYGYTF
CDR3 DNA: TGCGCCAGCAGCCCTTCGGGGGGGAACCTTTATGGCTACACCTTC

clone size: once
J gene: TRBJ1-6
V gene: TRBV2
CDR3 length: 13
D gene: .
CDR3 protein: CASSATGNSPLHF
CDR3 DNA: TGTGCCAGCAGTGCAACAGGGAATTCACCCCTCCACTTT

clone size: once
J gene: TRBJ2-7
V gene: TRBV6-1
CDR3 length: 14
D gene: TRBD1
CDR3 protein: CASSDGTGAYEQYF
CDR3 DNA: TGTGCCAGCAGTGATGGGACAGGGGCCTACGAGCAGTACTTC

clone size: .
J gene: TRBJ1-1
V gene: TRBV10-3
CDR3 length: 13
D gene: TRBD1
CDR3 protein: CAITAGGRTEAFF
CDR3 DNA: TGTGCCATCACGGCAGGGGGCAGGACTGAAGCTTTCTTT

clone size: .
J gene: TRBJ1-2
V gene: TRBV7-2
CDR3 length: 12
D gene: .
CDR3 protein: CASSLWEEGYTF
CDR3 DNA: TGTGCCAGCAGCTTGTGGGAGGAGGGCTACACCTTC

clone size: .
J gene: TRBJ2-5
V gene: TRBV7-2
CDR3 length: 13
D gene: .
CDR3 protein: CASSLAHVQTQYF
CDR3 DNA: TGTGCCAGCAGCTTAGCCCATGTTCAGACCCAGTACTTC

clone size: .
J gene: TRBJ2-2
V gene: TRBV4-1
CDR3 length: 14
D gene: .
CDR3 protein: CASSLPGVPGELFF
CDR3 DNA: TGCGCCAGCAGCCTCCCCGGGGTCCCCGGGGAGCTGTTTTTT

clone size: .
J gene: TRBJ2-4
V gene: TRBV2
CDR3 length: 15
D gene: TRBD1
CDR3 protein: CASSDPGGRENIQYF
CDR3 DNA: TGTGCCAGCAGTGACCCAGGGGGTCGAGAAAACATTCAGTACTTC

clone size: .
J gene: TRBJ1-4
V gene: TRBV7-2
CDR3 length: 14
D gene: .
CDR3 protein: CASSLVGRGEKLFF
CDR3 DNA: TGTGCCAGCAGCTTAGTCGGTAGAGGTGAAAAACTGTTTTTT

clone size: .
J gene: TRBJ2-1
V gene: TRBV2
CDR3 length: 11
D gene: .
CDR3 protein: CASSFYNEQFF
CDR3 DNA: TGTGCCAGCAGCTTCTACAATGAGCAGTTCTTC

clone size: few
J gene: TRBJ2-3
V gene: TRBV6-5
CDR3 length: 16
D gene: .
CDR3 protein: CASSYRAGPGRDTQYF
CDR3 DNA: TGTGCCAGCAGTTACCGGGCGGGGCCCGGCCGGGATACGCAGTATTTT

clone size: few
J gene: TRBJ1-2
V gene: TRBV29-1
CDR3 length: 18
D gene: TRBD1
CDR3 protein: CSVVKGYVGQGAFNGYTF
CDR3 DNA: TGCAGCGTTGTTAAGGGTTATGTGGGACAGGGGGCGTTTAATGGCTACACCTTC

clone size: .
J gene: TRBJ2-3
V gene: TRBV2
CDR3 length: 16
D gene: .
CDR3 protein: CASSEGLATSTDTQYF
CDR3 DNA: TGTGCCAGCAGTGAGGGTCTAGCGACGAGCACAGATACGCAGTATTTT

clone size: .
J gene: TRBJ1-1
V gene: TRBV6-5
CDR3 length: 14
D gene: TRBD1
CDR3 protein: CATADRAMNTEAFF
CDR3 DNA: TGTGCCACCGCCGACAGGGCTATGAACACTGAAGCTTTCTTT

clone size: .
J gene: TRBJ2-3
V gene: TRBV19
CDR3 length: 14
D gene: .
CDR3 protein: CASSIASGTDTQYF
CDR3 DNA: TGTGCCAGTAGTATCGCTAGCGGCACAGATACGCAGTATTTT

clone size: .
J gene: TRBJ2-1
V gene: TRBV30
CDR3 length: 13
D gene: .
CDR3 protein: CAWGLLPRNEQFF
CDR3 DNA: TGTGCCTGGGGACTCCTCCCCCGGAATGAGCAGTTCTTC

clone size: .
J gene: TRBJ2-1
V gene: TRBV27
CDR3 length: 16
D gene: TRBD1
CDR3 protein: CASSSRSDRDFNEQFF
CDR3 DNA: TGTGCCAGCAGTTCCCGGAGTGACAGGGATTTCAATGAGCAGTTCTTC

clone size: .
J gene: TRBJ2-3
V gene: TRBV19
CDR3 length: 15
D gene: .
CDR3 protein: CASRTSKGITDTQYF
CDR3 DNA: TGTGCCAGTAGAACCTCAAAGGGGATCACAGATACGCAGTATTTT

clone size: few
J gene: TRBJ1-1
V gene: TRBV4-3
CDR3 length: 17
D gene: .
CDR3 protein: CASSQDVSGPPNTEAFF
CDR3 DNA: TGCGCCAGCAGCCAAGATGTGTCAGGCCCTCCAAACACTGAAGCTTTCTTT

clone size: .
J gene: TRBJ2-3
V gene: TRBV29-1
CDR3 length: 15
D gene: TRBD2
CDR3 protein: CSAMGLAGATDTQYF
CDR3 DNA: TGCAGCGCAATGGGACTAGCGGGGGCCACAGATACGCAGTATTTT

clone size: .
J gene: TRBJ1-2
V gene: TRBV6-5
CDR3 length: 13
D gene: .
CDR3 protein: CASSHQELYGYTF
CDR3 DNA: TGTGCCAGCAGTCATCAGGAACTCTATGGCTACACCTTC

clone size: .
J gene: TRBJ2-1
V gene: TRBV11-2
CDR3 length: 11
D gene: .
CDR3 protein: CASSPYNEQFF
CDR3 DNA: TGTGCCAGCAGCCCATACAATGAGCAGTTCTTC

clone size: .
J gene: TRBJ2-5
V gene: TRBV5-4
CDR3 length: 14
D gene: .
CDR3 protein: CASSPEALQETQYF
CDR3 DNA: TGTGCCAGCAGCCCCGAGGCCCTACAAGAGACCCAGTACTTC

clone size: few
J gene: TRBJ2-5
V gene: TRBV29-1
CDR3 length: 13
D gene: TRBD1
CDR3 protein: CSAAGGFQETQYF
CDR3 DNA: TGCAGCGCCGCAGGGGGATTCCAAGAGACCCAGTACTTC

clone size: few
J gene: TRBJ2-2
V gene: TRBV5-1
CDR3 length: 13
D gene: .
CDR3 protein: CASSILPVGELFF
CDR3 DNA: TGCGCCAGCAGCATCTTGCCAGTGGGGGAGCTGTTTTTT

clone size: few
J gene: TRBJ1-2
V gene: TRBV4-2
CDR3 length: 15
D gene: .
CDR3 protein: CASSQGTGVRDGYTF
CDR3 DNA: TGTGCCAGCAGCCAAGGAACCGGGGTTCGCGATGGCTACACCTTC